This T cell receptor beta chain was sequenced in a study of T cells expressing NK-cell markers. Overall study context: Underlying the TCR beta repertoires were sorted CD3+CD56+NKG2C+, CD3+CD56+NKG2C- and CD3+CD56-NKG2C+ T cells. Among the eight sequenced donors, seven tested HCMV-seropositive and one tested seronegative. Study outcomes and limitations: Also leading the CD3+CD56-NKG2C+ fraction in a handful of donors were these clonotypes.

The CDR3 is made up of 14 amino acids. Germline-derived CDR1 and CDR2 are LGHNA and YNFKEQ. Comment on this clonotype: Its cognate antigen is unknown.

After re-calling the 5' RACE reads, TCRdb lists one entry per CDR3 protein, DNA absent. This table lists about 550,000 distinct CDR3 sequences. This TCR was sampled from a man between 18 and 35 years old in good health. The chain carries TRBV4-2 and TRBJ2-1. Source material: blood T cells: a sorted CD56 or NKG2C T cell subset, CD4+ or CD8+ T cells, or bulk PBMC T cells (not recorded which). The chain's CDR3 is CASSFSLIYNEQFF.